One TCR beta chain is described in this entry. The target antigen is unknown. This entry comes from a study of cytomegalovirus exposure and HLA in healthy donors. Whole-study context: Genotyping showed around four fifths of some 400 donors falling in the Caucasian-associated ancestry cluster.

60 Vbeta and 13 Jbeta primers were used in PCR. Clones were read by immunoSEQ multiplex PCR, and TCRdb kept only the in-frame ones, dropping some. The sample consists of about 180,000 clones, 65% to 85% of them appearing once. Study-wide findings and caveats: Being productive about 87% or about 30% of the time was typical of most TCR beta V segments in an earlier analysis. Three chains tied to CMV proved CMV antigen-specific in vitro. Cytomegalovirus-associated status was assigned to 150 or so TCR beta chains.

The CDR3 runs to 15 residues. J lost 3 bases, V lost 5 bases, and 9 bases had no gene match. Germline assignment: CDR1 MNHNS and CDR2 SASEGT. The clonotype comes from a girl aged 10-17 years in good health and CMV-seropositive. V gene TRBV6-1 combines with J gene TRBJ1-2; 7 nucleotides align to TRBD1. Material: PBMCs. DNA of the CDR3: TGTGCCAGCAGTTCCTTACAGGGGAGTCACTATGGCTACACCTTC. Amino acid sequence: CASSSLQGSHYGYTF.